The 12 T cell receptor beta chains listed next were all sequenced from one sample in a study of blood T cell repertoires in COVID-19. The method was immunoSEQ multiplex PCR; TCRdb's version includes in-frame clones alone and lacks a portion of them. The sample has approximately 170,000 clones; around nine tenths are singletons. The source material was peripheral blood. These receptor sequences come from a man in his thirties or forties with acute or convalescent COVID-19.

V usage is TRBV7-6 and J usage is TRBJ1-1; D is unclear. In germline, CDR1 is SGHVS, CDR2 FNYEAQ. The CDR3 runs 13 residues. The V end was cut by 1 base, the J end by 1 base, with 4 bases between. DNA of the CDR3: TGTGCCAGCAGCTTAGGACAGAACACTGAAGCTTTCTTT. It is translated as CASSLGQNTEAFF.

The chain links TRBV19 to TRBJ1-1; the D gene is possibly TRBD1 (6 bases). The CDR3 length is 17 residues. Trimming removed 4 bases from V and 0 bases from J, with 18 bases in between. Germline assignment: CDR1 LNHDA and CDR2 SQIVND (reference sequence). CDR3 residues: CASSTQRGNWMNTEAFF. The CDR3 coding sequence is TGTGCCAGTAGTACCCAGAGGGGGAACTGGATGAACACTGAAGCTTTCTTT.

This clone was seen only once. CDR3 residues: CASSHEALEQYF. The DNA of the CDR3 is TGTGCCAGCAGCCATGAGGCCCTAGAGCAGTACTTC. This sequence joins TRBV6-6 and TRBJ2-7; D is undetermined. Germline assignment: CDR1 MNHNY and CDR2 SVGAGI (reference sequence). V dropped 6 bases and J dropped 7 bases, with 13 bases sitting between them. The CDR3 has 12 amino acids.

As DNA, the CDR3 is TGTGCCAGCTCACCGCGACAGGGGAAGACAGATACGCAGTATTTT. Amino acids: CASSPRQGKTDTQYF. This chain joins TRBV18 and TRBJ2-3; 8 nucleotides match TRBD1. V was pared by 3 bases and J by 3 bases, with 5 bases of the junction left unmatched. This CDR3 comprises 15 residues. The germline gives CDR1 KGHSH, CDR2 LQKENI.

V and J are TRBV11-2 and TRBJ2-5; D gene uncertain. V was pared by 1 base and J by 1 base, with 4 bases between. The V gene's germline CDR1 is SGHAT and CDR2 FQNNGV. CDR3 length: 13 residues. This CDR3 reads CASSLAPQETQYF. The CDR3 coding sequence is TGTGCCAGCAGCTTAGCTCCCCAAGAGACCCAGTACTTC. Drawing the rest from reference TRBV11-2 and TRBJ2-5, the complete variable domain is EAGVAQSPRYKIIEKRQSVAFWCNPISGHATLYWYQQILGQGPKLLIQFQNNGVVDDSQLPKDRFSAERLKGVDSTLKIQPAKLEDSAVYLCASSLAPQETQYFGPGTRLLVL.

The V and J genes are TRBV5-1 and TRBJ2-7; 9 bases line up with TRBD1. The CDR3 runs to 16 residues. Germline V gene sequence: CDR1 SGHRS, CDR2 YFSETQ. V shed 3 bases, J shed 6 bases, and the junction held 13 bases outside the gene matches. CDR3 region: CASSSLLRDRESEQYF. In nucleotides, the CDR3 is TGCGCCAGCAGCTCCCTTCTCCGGGACAGGGAATCCGAGCAGTACTTC.

CDR3 loop: CASSPRREGVGGYTF. CDR3 DNA: TGTGCCAGCAGCCCCCGCAGGGAGGGGGTGGGCGGCTACACCTTC. The V gene is TRBV13, the J gene TRBJ1-2; D may be TRBD1 (6 bases). Germline loops: CDR1 PRHDT, CDR2 FYEKMQ (reference sequence). This CDR3 has 15 amino acids. V was clipped by 5 bases and J by 8 bases, with 21 bases between them.

The V and J genes are TRBV7-2 and TRBJ2-1; 9 bases are shared with TRBD2. The CDR3 consists of 16 residues. The J segment lost 10 bases and the V segment lost 7 bases, leaving 17 bases of the junction unmatched. The germline V gene encodes CDR1 SGHTA and CDR2 FQGNSA. CDR3 sequence (DNA): TGTGCCAGCACCGAATGGGCTAGCGGGGTGGAGGGGGAGCAGTTCTTC. Residues: CASTEWASGVEGEQFF.

The V and J genes are TRBV11-2 and TRBJ1-1; the D gene is possibly TRBD1 (6 bases). Per germline, CDR1 SGHAT and CDR2 FQNNGV. Trimming removed 5 bases from V and 1 base from J, with 14 bases in between. The CDR3 is made up of 15 amino acids. The CDR3 region is CASSPRGGPNTEAFF. The CDR3 DNA follows: TGTGCCAGCAGCCCCCGGGGGGGCCCGAACACTGAAGCTTTCTTT.

V is TRBV28 and J is TRBJ1-6; maybe TRBD1 (6 bases). The CDR3 sequence is 15 residues long. The germline V gene has CDR1 MDHEN and CDR2 SYDVKM. V lost 5 bases and J lost 8, with 16 bases in between. The CDR3 DNA reads TGTGCCAGCAGTGTTATCCGGACAGTACATTCACCCCTCCACTTT. Amino acid sequence: CASSVIRTVHSPLHF.

The rearrangement links TRBV27 to TRBJ1-1; D is perhaps TRBD1 (5 bases). Looked up from germline, CDR1 is MNHEY and CDR2 is SMNVEV (reference sequence). V was clipped by 0 bases and J by 0 bases, with 11 bases between them. The length of the CDR3 is 16 residues. The CDR3 region is CASSLSGGAMNTEAFF. CDR3 sequence (DNA): TGTGCCAGCAGTTTATCAGGCGGGGCGATGAACACTGAAGCTTTCTTT.

V gene TRBV15 combines with J gene TRBJ2-3; no clear D gene. V shed 1 base and J shed 2 bases, with 10 bases lying between them. The germline V gene encodes CDR1 LNHNV and CDR2 YYDKDF (reference sequence). The length of the CDR3 is 15 residues. CDR3 amino acids: CATSRGDSLTDTQYF. In nucleotides, the CDR3 is TGTGCCACCAGCAGAGGTGACTCCCTCACAGATACGCAGTATTTT.